Below, 21 T cell receptor beta chains from the same sample are listed, as sequenced in a study of prognosis after radiotherapy for stage I lung cancer. The authors amplified TCR beta CDR3 from genomic DNA using two-round multiplex PCR. Amplification in first-round PCR relied on primers specific to each TRBV and TRBJ gene. TCRdb redid the calling of the multiplex PCR reads with MiXCR, one entry per CDR3 protein. The data show nearly 25,000 distinct CDR3 sequences, with roughly 40% seen just once and under 25% held by the top ten. The starting material was PBMCs, obtained before or after stereotactic body radiation therapy (not recorded which). The receptors stem from a donor aged 50 or older with non-small cell lung cancer.

With respect to this clonotype: This is likely an artifact of a read error, given a far larger clone one base away. The chain couples TRBV6-9 to TRBJ2-1; TRBD2 matches at 11 bases. The trim removed 3 bases at V and 0 bases at J, leaving 10 bases unmatched. The CDR3 runs 19 residues. Germline assignment: CDR1 MNHGY and CDR2 SVAAGI. The CDR3 region is CASSYSGLADSISYNEQFF. DNA of the CDR3: TGTGCCAGCAGTTACTCGGGACTAGCGGACTCGATCTCCTACAATGAGCAGTTCTTC.

The gene calls are TRBV11-3 and TRBJ2-7; 12 bases line up with TRBD2. After removal of 4 bases from V and 5 bases from J, the junction contained 6 bases not matched to a gene. The CDR3 has 15 amino acids. The germline CDR1 and CDR2 sequences are SGHNT and YENEEA. CDR3 loop: CASSYVTSGRDEQYF. Written as DNA, the CDR3 is TGTGCCAGCAGCTATGTGACTAGCGGGAGAGACGAGCAGTACTTC.

This clonotype was counted ten times or more. The chain combines TRBV12-3 or TRBV12-4 with TRBJ1-5; D is ambiguous. The V and J ends lost 1 base and 5 bases respectively, with 6 bases between them. The length of the CDR3 is 13 residues. CDR3 in amino acids: CASSLGGYQPQHF. The CDR3 DNA reads TGTGCCAGCAGTTTAGGGGGATATCAGCCCCAGCATTTT.

In its sample, this clonotype was seen once. The chain links TRBV12-3 or TRBV12-4 to TRBJ2-1; D is undetermined. The CDR3 sequence is 14 residues long. V lost 8 bases and J lost 7, with 18 bases in between. This chain's CDR3 is CASLRTFLSNEQFF. CDR3 bases: TGTGCCAGCTTGAGGACGTTTTTGAGTAATGAGCAGTTCTTC.

In its sample, this clonotype was seen many times. The V gene is TRBV20-1, the J gene TRBJ1-1; possibly TRBD1 for D (5 bases). Per germline, CDR1 DFQATT and CDR2 SNEGSKA (reference sequence). The CDR3 runs 13 residues. Trimming removed 6 bases at V and 9 bases at J, with 20 bases between. The CDR3 sequence: CSAQLNRGLKAFF. The CDR3 DNA is TGCAGTGCCCAACTTAATAGGGGCTTGAAAGCTTTCTTT.

This clonotype came up many times. The chain couples TRBV27 to TRBJ2-7; TRBD2 matches 12 bases. The germline CDR1 and CDR2 sequences are MNHEY and SMNVEV (reference sequence). The V segment lost 3 bases and the J segment 2 bases; nucleotides outside the gene matches: 8. The CDR3 contains 17 residues. Here the CDR3 DNA reads TGTGCCAGCAGTTTTTTACTAGCGGGAGGTGGGGCCTACGAGCAGTACTTC. The encoded protein is CASSFLLAGGGAYEQYF.

This clonotype came up many times. The chain has TRBV19 and TRBJ2-1; 10 bases match TRBD2. Germline values: CDR1 LNHDA, CDR2 SQIVND (reference sequence). The ends lost 5 bases at V and 7 bases at J; junction bases unmatched: 8. This CDR3 has 15 amino acids. In nucleotides, the CDR3 is TGTGCCAGTAGTTCTCTAGCGGGAGTCTTTAATGAGCAGTTCTTC. Translating it yields CASSSLAGVFNEQFF.

The gene calls are TRBV20-1 and TRBJ2-7, with D uncertain. The CDR3 loop spans 13 amino acids. The germline V gene encodes CDR1 DFQATT and CDR2 SNEGSKA (reference sequence). The V and J ends lost 6 bases and 1 base respectively, with 13 bases between them. CDR3: CSAFSWRSYEQYF. The CDR3 bases are TGCAGTGCCTTTAGCTGGAGATCCTACGAGCAGTACTTC.

The sample holds many counts of this clonotype. V and J are TRBV11-1 and TRBJ2-5, with unresolved D. The CDR3 has 11 residues. Trimming left V 1 base short and J 5 bases short, with 2 bases between. Germline loops: CDR1 SGHAT, CDR2 FQDESV (reference sequence). CDR3: CASSLGETQYF. The CDR3 nucleotides read TGTGCCAGCAGCTTAGGCGAGACCCAGTACTTC.

This clonotype showed up many times. This chain connects TRBV4-1 to TRBJ1-1; D gene uncertain. The V end was cut by 4 bases, the J end by 5 bases, with 11 bases between. There are 13 residues in the CDR3. Germline lookup yields CDR1 MGHRA and CDR2 YSYEKL. Here the CDR3 DNA reads TGCGCCAGCAGCCGGCTGGTTGATACTGAAGCTTTCTTT. Its protein is CASSRLVDTEAFF.

Concerning this clonotype: A read error may account for a junction end that differs from germline. The CDR3 loop is CANSLAGAGVSYEQYF. CDR3 DNA sequence: TGTGCCAACAGCTTGGCCGGGGCAGGGGTAAGCTACGAGCAGTACTTC. The chain couples TRBV5-4 to TRBJ2-7; weak D call: TRBD1 (6 bases). This CDR3 is built from 16 residues. CDR1 and CDR2 from the germline V gene are SGHNT and YYREEE (reference sequence). The full variable domain, in which reference TRBV5-4 and TRBJ2-7 provide the parts outside the CDR3, is ETGVTQSPTHLIKTRGQQVTLRCSSQSGHNTVSWYQQALGQGPQFIFQYYREEENGRGNFPPRFSGLQFPNYSSELNVNALELDDSALYLCANSLAGAGVSYEQYFGPGTRLTVT.

On this clonotype: A far more abundant clone sits one base away, making this likely a read error. The chain combines TRBV6-4 with TRBJ1-6, with a possible D match to TRBD1 (6 bases). The CDR3 sequence is 15 residues long. Germline CDR1 reads MRHNA; CDR2 reads SNTAGT. The DNA of the CDR3 is TGTGCCAACAGTTACTCGACGGGGGCCGTATCACCCCTCCACTTT. Translation gives CANSYSTGAVSPLHF.

For this clonotype: A far larger clone is one base from this, pointing to a likely read error. The chain uses TRBV6-2 or TRBV6-3 and TRBJ2-5, with 12 nucleotides matching TRBD2. CDR3 length equals 17 residues. The germline CDR1 and CDR2 sequences are MNHEY and SVGEGT. CDR3 protein: CASTKTGTSGYQDTQYF. In nucleotides, the CDR3 is TGTGCCAGCACCAAGACCGGGACTAGCGGGTACCAAGATACCCAGTACTTC.

The V and J genes are TRBV20-1 and TRBJ2-3; D gene uncertain. Germline values: CDR1 DFQATT, CDR2 SNEGSKA (reference sequence). V dropped 8 bases and J dropped 0 bases, with 12 bases sitting between them. This CDR3 is 13 amino acids long. The CDR3 sequence is CSWLVASTDTQYF. The CDR3 DNA reads TGCAGTTGGCTAGTGGCTAGCACAGATACGCAGTATTTT.

At least ten counts were recorded for this clonotype. This rearrangement joins TRBV18 to TRBJ1-4; D unresolved. The CDR3 is 14 amino acids. V shed 4 bases and J shed 4 bases, with 10 bases lying between them. Germline V gene sequence: CDR1 KGHSH, CDR2 LQKENI. The CDR3 region is CASSRTDINEKLFF. CDR3 nucleotides: TGTGCCAGCTCACGAACGGATATTAATGAAAAACTGTTTTTT.

This sequence joins TRBV27 and TRBJ2-7; no clear D. The CDR3 loop spans 13 amino acids. V was clipped by 0 bases and J by 2 bases, with 5 bases between them. Germline CDR1 MNHEY, CDR2 SMNVEV (reference sequence). The chain's CDR3 is CASSLSMAYEQYF. The DNA for the CDR3 is TGTGCCAGCAGTTTATCCATGGCCTACGAGCAGTACTTC.

The rearrangement uses TRBV6-2 or TRBV6-3 and TRBJ2-1; D might be TRBD2 (5 bases). This CDR3 is built from 15 residues. V was trimmed by 5 bases and J by 8 bases, leaving 19 bases between them. Germline CDR1 reads MNHEY; CDR2 reads SVGEGT. The CDR3, as DNA: TGTGCCAGCAGTACCCGGGTCTACCACGGGGATGAGCAGTTCTTC. It encodes CASSTRVYHGDEQFF.

In its sample, this clonotype was seen many times. V gene TRBV28 combines with J gene TRBJ2-2, with D possibly TRBD2 on 6 matching bases. The V gene lost 7 bases and the J gene lost 5 bases, with 17 bases spanning the gap. The CDR3 contains 15 residues. CDR1 and CDR2 from the germline V gene are MDHEN and SYDVKM. CDR3 sequence reads: CASTYGGPWTGELFF. CDR3 nucleotides: TGTGCCAGCACTTACGGAGGGCCTTGGACCGGGGAGCTGTTTTTT.

Regarding this clonotype: A read error is the likely source, as a far larger clone sits one nucleotide away. The CDR3 DNA sequence: TGTGCCAGCAGTGATGTCCCGGGCACAGATACGCAGTATTTT. This translates into CASSDVPGTDTQYF. The J gene is TRBJ2-3, the V gene TRBV6-1; no definite D call. Germline V CDR1 and CDR2: MNHNS, SASEGT. This CDR3 spans 14 amino acids. Trimming pared 3 bases from V and 1 base from J, leaving 8 bases between.

This clonotype is medium-sized by share. The rearrangement joins TRBV5-1 to TRBJ1-6; 8 bases fit TRBD1. Germline CDR1 and CDR2: SGHRS and YFSETQ. CDR3 length: 16 amino acids. Trimming at V came to 5 bases and at J to 10 bases, leaving 14 bases not matched to a gene. The DNA for the CDR3 is TGCGCCAGCAGTAGGGCAGGGGGCGCACAGGAATCACCCCTCCACTTT. Its translation: CASSRAGGAQESPLHF.

This clonotype appeared once. This chain uses TRBV6-1 with TRBJ2-1; 9 nucleotides agree with TRBD2. CDR3 length equals 14 residues. V shed 7 bases, J shed 4 bases, and the junction held 5 bases outside the gene matches. Germline V gene lookup returns CDR1 MNHNS and CDR2 SASEGT. The CDR3, as DNA: TGTGCCAGCACTGGTGGACTAGCGTACAATGAGCAGTTCTTC. Translated: CASTGGLAYNEQFF.